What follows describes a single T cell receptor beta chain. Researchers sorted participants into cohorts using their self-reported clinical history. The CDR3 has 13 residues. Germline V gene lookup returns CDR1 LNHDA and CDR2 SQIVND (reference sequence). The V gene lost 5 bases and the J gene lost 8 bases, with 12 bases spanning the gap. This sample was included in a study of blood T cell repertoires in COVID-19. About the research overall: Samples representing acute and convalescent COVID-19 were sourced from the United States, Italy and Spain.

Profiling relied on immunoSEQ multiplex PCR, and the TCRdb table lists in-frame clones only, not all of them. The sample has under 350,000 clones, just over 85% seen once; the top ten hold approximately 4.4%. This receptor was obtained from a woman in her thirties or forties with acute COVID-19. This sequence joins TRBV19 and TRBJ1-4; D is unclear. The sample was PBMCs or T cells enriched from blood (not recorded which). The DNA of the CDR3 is TGTGCCAGTAGTGGGCCCTTGGGCGAAAAACTGTTTTTT. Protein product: CASSGPLGEKLFF.